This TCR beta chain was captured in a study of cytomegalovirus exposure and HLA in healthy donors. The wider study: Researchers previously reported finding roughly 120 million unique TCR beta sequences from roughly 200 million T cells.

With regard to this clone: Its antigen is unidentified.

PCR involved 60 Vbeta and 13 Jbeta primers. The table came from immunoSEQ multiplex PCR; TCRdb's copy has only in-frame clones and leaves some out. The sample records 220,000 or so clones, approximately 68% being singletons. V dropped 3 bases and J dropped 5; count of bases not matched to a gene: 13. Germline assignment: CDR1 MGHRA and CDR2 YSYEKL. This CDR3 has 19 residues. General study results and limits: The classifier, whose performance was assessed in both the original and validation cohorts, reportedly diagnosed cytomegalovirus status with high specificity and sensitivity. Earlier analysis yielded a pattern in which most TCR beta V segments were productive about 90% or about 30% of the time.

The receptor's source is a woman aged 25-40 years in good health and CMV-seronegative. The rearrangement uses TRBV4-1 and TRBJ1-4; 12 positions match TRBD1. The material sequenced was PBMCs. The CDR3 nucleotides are TGCGCCAGCAGCCACCCCTCCCGGGACAGGGGGCCCCGGAATGAAAAACTGTTTTTT. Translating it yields CASSHPSRDRGPRNEKLFF.